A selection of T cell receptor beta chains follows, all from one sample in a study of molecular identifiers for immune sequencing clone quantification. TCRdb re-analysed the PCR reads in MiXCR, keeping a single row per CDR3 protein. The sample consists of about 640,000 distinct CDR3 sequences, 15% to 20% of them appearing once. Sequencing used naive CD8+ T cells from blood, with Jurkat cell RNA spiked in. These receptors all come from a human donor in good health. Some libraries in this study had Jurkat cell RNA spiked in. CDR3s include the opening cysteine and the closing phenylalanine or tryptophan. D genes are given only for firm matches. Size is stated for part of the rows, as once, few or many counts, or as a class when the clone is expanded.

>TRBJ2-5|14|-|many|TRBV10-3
TGTGCCATCAGTGAGATGGGGTCCGCAGAGACCCAGTACTTC
CAISEMGSAETQYF
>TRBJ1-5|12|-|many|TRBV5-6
TGTGCCAGCAGCTTGGGTTGGCAGCCCCAGCATTTT
CASSLGWQPQHF
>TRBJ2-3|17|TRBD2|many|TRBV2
TGTGCCAGCAGTGAAGCCCCCATAGGACTAGCCACAGATACGCAGTATTTT
CASSEAPIGLATDTQYF
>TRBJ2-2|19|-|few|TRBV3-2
TGTGCCAGCAGCCAACCGGGACTAGCGGGAAGGGCGAACACCGGGGAGCTGTTTTTT
CASSQPGLAGRANTGELFF
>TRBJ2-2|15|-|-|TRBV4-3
TGCGCCAGCAGCCAATCCCGGACGTATACCGGGGAGCTGTTTTTT
CASSQSRTYTGELFF
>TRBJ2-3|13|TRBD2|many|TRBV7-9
TGTGCCACCTTAGCGGGAGCCACAGATACGCAGTATTTT
CATLAGATDTQYF
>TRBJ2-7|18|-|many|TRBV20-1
TGCAGTGCTAGAGGCGGTAGCTCTGGCTACCAGCTCTCCTACGAGCAGTACTTC
CSARGGSSGYQLSYEQYF
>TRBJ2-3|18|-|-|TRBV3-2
TGTGCCAGCAGCCAAGAGGTGGTTTGGGCGGGGAGCACAGATACGCAGTATTTT
CASSQEVVWAGSTDTQYF
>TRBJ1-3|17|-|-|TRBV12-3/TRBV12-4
TGTGCCAGCACCGGCGCGTGGGCAGGGCGCTCTGGAAACACCATATATTTT
CASTGAWAGRSGNTIYF
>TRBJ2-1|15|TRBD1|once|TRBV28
TGTGCCAGCAGTCCGGGGACAGGGGGAAGCAATGAGCAGTTCTTC
CASSPGTGGSNEQFF
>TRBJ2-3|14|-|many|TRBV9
TGTGCCAGCAGCGAGGCCAGTAGCACAGATACGCAGTATTTT
CASSEASSTDTQYF
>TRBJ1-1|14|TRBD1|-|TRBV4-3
TGCGCCAGCAGCCAAGATGGGACAGGAGATAAAGCTTTCTTT
CASSQDGTGDKAFF
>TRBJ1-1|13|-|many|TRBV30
TGTGCCTGGAGATGGGGGGAGTACACTGAAGCTTTCTTT
CAWRWGEYTEAFF
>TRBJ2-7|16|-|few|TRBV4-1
TGCGCCAGCAGCCAAGGTCCGGCCCCAGGTACCTACGAGCAGTACTTC
CASSQGPAPGTYEQYF
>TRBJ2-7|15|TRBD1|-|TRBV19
TGTGCCAGTAGTCCGGGACAGGGGGACTACTACGAGCAGTACTTC
CASSPGQGDYYEQYF
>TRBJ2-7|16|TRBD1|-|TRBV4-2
TGTGCCAGCAGCCAAGAACTTTCACAGGGGCGCTACGAGCAGTACTTC
CASSQELSQGRYEQYF
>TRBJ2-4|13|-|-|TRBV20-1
TGCAGTGCTAGGGGGGGACTTGAAAACATTCAGTACTTC
CSARGGLENIQYF